What follows describes a single T cell receptor (beta chain). This entry comes from a study of blood T cell repertoires in COVID-19. Study summary: COVID-19 samples from acute and convalescent phases originated in the United States, Italy and Spain. PBMCs, B-cell-depleted T cells, or T cells provided the cDNA or gDNA that made up the material.

Authors' data handling: For nucleated cells, counts were estimated from reference gene primer amplification. Using immunoSEQ multiplex PCR, the repertoire was profiled, and TCRdb retains in-frame clones only, with some absent. That table gives V, J and clone size, and the DNA gave D and trimming. In the table there are 14,000 to 15,000 clones, 85% to 95% of which are singletons. The source of this sequence is a human donor with active COVID-19. The donor label of this sample is uncertain. Material: peripheral blood.

The DNA for the CDR3 is TGTGCCAGCAGCTTATTCGGGACAACCCAAGAGACCCAGTACTTC. Translated, it gives CASSLFGTTQETQYF. V gene TRBV7-2 combines with J gene TRBJ2-5, with a tentative D call TRBD1 (6 bases). V dropped 2 bases and J dropped 1 base, with 11 bases sitting between them. The CDR3 is 15 amino acids. Germline V gives CDR1 SGHTA, CDR2 FQGNSA.